This TCR beta chain was obtained from a study of CD8+CD57+ T cells in acquired aplastic anemia. Genomic DNA, serving as template, underwent TCR beta VDJ and CDR3 profiling. TCRdb re-derived calls from the reads in MiXCR, one entry per CDR3 protein. The data hold around 400,000 distinct CDR3 sequences, with 65% to 75% observed a single time. Concerning this clonotype: The junction and the germline gene differ at one end; a read error may be behind it.

The germline V gene encodes CDR1 SGDLS and CDR2 YYNGEE. The CDR3 contains 14 residues. The sequenced material came from sorted CD4+, CD8+, or CD8+CD57+ T cells (not recorded which) from PBMCs. This sequence was found in a human donor in good health, serving as a control. The rearrangement uses TRBV9 and TRBJ2-2; no reliable D call. The CDR3 coding sequence is TGTGCCGGCAGCGCTGATTCACCGGCCGGCAGGCTGATTTTT. Amino acids: CAGSADSPAGRLIF.